This TCR beta chain was identified during a study of shared clonotypes between healthy human individuals. Study at large: A donor's plate count was three for CD4 naive and three for CD4 memory; CD8 naive had two and CD8 memory one.

Cells designated naive CD8 were CD45RO-negative and were positively selected for CCR7, with terminally differentiated effector memory CD45RA+ cells excluded. All the donors were Caucasian adults who lived in Nashville, Tennessee. Study-wide findings and caveats: Rarefaction showed that sequencing of sorted subsets was incomplete (despite large depth).

Study processing details: With immunoSEQ giving junction-only sequences and no quality scores, filtering differed. Libraries were prepared by immunoSEQ multiplex PCR; TCRdb keeps only in-frame clonotypes and omits some of them. V, J and clone size were drawn from that table, and D and trimming were deduced from the DNA. The data show about 2.2 million clones, with 93% seen just once and about 1.6% held by the top ten. V shed 2 bases and J shed 0 bases, with 20 bases lying between them. Germline assignment: CDR1 MDHEN and CDR2 SYDVKM. CDR3 length equals 19 residues. With regard to this clone: Antigen unknown.

Sequences were obtained from naive CD8+ T cells from PBMCs. The chain combines TRBV28 with TRBJ1-5; D remains ambiguous. The source is a man younger than 30 in good health. Some clones in this sample may be carry-over from other donors' samples. The CDR3 loop is CASSLDQRVGVYSNQPQHF. The CDR3 region has the DNA TGTGCCAGCAGTTTAGACCAGAGGGTCGGGGTTTATAGCAATCAGCCCCAGCATTTT.